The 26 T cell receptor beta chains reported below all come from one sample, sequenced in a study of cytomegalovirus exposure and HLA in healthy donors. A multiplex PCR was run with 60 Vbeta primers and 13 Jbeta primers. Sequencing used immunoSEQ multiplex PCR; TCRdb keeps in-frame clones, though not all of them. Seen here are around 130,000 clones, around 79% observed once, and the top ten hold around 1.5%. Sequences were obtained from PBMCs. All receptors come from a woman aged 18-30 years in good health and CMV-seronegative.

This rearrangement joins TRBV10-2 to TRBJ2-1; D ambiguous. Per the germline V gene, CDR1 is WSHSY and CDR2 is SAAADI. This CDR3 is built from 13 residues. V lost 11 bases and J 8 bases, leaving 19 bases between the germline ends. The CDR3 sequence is CAVLRRGGDEQFF. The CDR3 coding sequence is TGCGCCGTTCTCCGGCGCGGCGGCGATGAGCAGTTCTTC.

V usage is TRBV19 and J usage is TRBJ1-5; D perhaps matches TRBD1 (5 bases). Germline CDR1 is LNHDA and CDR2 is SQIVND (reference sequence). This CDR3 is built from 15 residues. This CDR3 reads CATTRQPNSNQPQHF. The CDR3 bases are TGTGCAACTACCCGACAGCCTAATAGCAATCAGCCCCAGCATTTT.

DNA of the CDR3: TGTGCCAGCAGTGAATACAGGGCGATAGGAACTGAAGCTTTCTTT. Protein: CASSEYRAIGTEAFF. V is TRBV6-1 and J is TRBJ1-1; weak D call: TRBD1 (6 bases). Trimming shortened V by 2 bases and J by 5 bases, and 15 bases separated the two germline ends. CDR3 length equals 15 residues. Germline-derived CDR1 and CDR2 are MNHNS and SASEGT.

The CDR3 sequence: CASSEAKRWGYTF. CDR3 coding DNA: TGTGCCAGCAGTGAAGCGAAACGGTGGGGCTACACCTTC. V is TRBV25-1 and J is TRBJ1-2; D gene ambiguous. V was pared by 2 bases and J by 8 bases, with 12 bases between. Germline lookup yields CDR1 MGHDK and CDR2 SYGVNS. The CDR3 contains 13 residues.

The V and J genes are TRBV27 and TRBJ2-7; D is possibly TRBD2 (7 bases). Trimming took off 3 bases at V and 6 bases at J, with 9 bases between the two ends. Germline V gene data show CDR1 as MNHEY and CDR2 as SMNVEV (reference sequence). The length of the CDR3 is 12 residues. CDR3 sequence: CASSFRGAEQYF. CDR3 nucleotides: TGTGCCAGCAGTTTTCGGGGGGCCGAGCAGTACTTC.

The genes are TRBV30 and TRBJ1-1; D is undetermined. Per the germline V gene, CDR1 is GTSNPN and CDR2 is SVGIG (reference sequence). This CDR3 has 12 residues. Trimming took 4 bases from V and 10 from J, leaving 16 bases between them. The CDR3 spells CAWKPSSGRAFF. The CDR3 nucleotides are TGTGCCTGGAAGCCATCGAGCGGGCGAGCTTTCTTT. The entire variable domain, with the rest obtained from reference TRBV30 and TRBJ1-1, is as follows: SQTIHQWPATLVQPVGSPLSLECTVEGTSNPNLYWYRQAAGRGLQLLFYSVGIGQISSEVPQNLSASRPQDRQFILSSKKLLLSDSGFYLCAWKPSSGRAFFGQGTRLTVV.

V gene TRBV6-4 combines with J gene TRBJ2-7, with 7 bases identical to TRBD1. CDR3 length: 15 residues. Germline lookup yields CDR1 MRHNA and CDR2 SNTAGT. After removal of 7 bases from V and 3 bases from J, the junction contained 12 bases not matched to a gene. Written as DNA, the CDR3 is TGTGCCAGCAATACTTCTTACAGGGGATTCTACGAGCAGTACTTC. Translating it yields CASNTSYRGFYEQYF.

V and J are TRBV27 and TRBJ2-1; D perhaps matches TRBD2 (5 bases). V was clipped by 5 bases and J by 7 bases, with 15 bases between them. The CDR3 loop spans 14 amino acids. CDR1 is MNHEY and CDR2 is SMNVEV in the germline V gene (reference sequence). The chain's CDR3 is CASSLLGLENEQFF. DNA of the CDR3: TGTGCCAGCAGTCTCCTCGGACTTGAAAATGAGCAGTTCTTC.

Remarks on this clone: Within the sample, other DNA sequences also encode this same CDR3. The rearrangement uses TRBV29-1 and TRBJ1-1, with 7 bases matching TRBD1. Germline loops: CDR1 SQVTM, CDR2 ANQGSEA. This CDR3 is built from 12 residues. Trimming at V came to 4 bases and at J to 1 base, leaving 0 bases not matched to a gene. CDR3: CSVGQGNTEAFF. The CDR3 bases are TGCAGCGTTGGACAGGGGAACACTGAAGCTTTCTTT. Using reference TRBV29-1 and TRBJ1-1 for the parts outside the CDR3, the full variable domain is SAVISQKPSRDICQRGTSLTIQCQVDSQVTMMFWYRQQPGQSLTLIATANQGSEATYESGFVIDKFPISRPNLTFSTLTVSNMSPEDSSIYLCSVGQGNTEAFFGQGTRLTVV.

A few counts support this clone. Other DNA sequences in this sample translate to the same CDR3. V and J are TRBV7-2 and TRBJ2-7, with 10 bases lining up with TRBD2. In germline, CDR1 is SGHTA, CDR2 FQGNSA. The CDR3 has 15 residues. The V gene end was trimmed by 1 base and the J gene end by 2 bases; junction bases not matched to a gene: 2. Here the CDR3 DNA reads TGTGCCAGCAGCTTAGGGCTAGCGGGAGCCTACGAGCAGTACTTC. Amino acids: CASSLGLAGAYEQYF.

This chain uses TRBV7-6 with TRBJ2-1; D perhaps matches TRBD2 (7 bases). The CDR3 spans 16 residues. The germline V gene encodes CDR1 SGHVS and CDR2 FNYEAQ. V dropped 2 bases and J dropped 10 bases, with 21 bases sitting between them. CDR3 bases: TGTGCCAGCAGCTTAAGCTGGCGGGGGCCCGACTTAGAGCAGTTCTTC. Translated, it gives CASSLSWRGPDLEQFF.

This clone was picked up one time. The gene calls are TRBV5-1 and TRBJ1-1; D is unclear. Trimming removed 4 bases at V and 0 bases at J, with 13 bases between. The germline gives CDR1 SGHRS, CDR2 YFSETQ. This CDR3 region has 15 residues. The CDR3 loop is CASSAWTGMNTEAFF. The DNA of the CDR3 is TGCGCCAGCAGCGCATGGACGGGGATGAACACTGAAGCTTTCTTT.

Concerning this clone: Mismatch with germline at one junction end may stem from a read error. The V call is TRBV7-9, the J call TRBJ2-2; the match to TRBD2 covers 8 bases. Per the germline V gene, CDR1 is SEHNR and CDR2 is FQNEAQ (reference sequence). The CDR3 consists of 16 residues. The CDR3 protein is CSSSYPGLANTGELFF. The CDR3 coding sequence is TGTTCCAGCAGCTACCCGGGACTAGCGAACACCGGGGAGCTGTTTTTT.

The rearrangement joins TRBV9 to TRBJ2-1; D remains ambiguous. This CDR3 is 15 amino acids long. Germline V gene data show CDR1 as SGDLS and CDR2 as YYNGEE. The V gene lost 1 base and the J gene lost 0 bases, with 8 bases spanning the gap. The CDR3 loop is CASSVTGLSYNEQFF. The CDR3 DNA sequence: TGTGCCAGCAGCGTAACTGGGCTCTCCTACAATGAGCAGTTCTTC.

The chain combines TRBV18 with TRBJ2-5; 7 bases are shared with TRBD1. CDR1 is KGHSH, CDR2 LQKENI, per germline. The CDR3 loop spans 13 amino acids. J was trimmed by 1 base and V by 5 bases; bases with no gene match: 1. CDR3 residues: CASSGTAQETQYF. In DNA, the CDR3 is TGTGCCAGCTCAGGGACAGCCCAAGAGACCCAGTACTTC.

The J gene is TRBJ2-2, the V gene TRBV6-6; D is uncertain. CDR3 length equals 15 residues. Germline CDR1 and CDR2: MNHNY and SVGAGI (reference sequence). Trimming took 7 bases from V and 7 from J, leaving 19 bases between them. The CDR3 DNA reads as TGTGCCAGCACTCCCCACCAAACAGAGTTCGGGGAGCTGTTTTTT. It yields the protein CASTPHQTEFGELFF.

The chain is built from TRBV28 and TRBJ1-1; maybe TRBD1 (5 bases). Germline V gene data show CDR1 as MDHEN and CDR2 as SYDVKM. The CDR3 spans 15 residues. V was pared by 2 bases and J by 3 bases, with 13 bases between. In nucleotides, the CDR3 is TGTGCCAGCAGTTTACTCGGGCGGGGCGACACTGAAGCTTTCTTT. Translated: CASSLLGRGDTEAFF.

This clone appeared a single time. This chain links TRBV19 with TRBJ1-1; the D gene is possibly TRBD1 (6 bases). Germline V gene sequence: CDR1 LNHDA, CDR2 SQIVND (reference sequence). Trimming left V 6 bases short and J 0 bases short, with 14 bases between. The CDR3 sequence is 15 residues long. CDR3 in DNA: TGTGCCAGTAGGAAACAGGGTACCATGAACACTGAAGCTTTCTTT. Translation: CASRKQGTMNTEAFF.

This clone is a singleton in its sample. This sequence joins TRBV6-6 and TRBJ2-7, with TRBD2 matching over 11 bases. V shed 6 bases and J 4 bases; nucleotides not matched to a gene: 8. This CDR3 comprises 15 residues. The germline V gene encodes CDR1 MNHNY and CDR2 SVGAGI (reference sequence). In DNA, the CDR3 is TGTGCCAGCAGCCGCACGACTAGCGGGGCTTACGAGCAGTACTTC. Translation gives CASSRTTSGAYEQYF.

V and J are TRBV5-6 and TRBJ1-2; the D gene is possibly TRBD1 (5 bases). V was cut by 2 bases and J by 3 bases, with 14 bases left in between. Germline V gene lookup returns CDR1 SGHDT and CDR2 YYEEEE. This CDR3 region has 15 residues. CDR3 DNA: TGTGCCAGCAGCTTTGACAGCTCCTGGGACTATGGCTACACCTTC. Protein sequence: CASSFDSSWDYGYTF.

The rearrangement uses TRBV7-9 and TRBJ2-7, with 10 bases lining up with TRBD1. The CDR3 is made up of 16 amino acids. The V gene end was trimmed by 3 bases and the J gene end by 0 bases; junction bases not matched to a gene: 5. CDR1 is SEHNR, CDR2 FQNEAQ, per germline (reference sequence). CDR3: CASSFGQGVRSYEQYF. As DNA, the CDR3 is TGTGCCAGCAGCTTTGGACAGGGGGTTCGCTCCTACGAGCAGTACTTC.

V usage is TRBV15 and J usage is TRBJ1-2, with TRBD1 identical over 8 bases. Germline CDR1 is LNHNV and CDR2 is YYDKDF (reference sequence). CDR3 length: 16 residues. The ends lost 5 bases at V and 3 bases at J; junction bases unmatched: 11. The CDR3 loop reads CATSALLGGQDYGYTF. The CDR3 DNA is TGTGCCACCAGCGCCCTCCTCGGGGGACAGGACTATGGCTACACCTTC.

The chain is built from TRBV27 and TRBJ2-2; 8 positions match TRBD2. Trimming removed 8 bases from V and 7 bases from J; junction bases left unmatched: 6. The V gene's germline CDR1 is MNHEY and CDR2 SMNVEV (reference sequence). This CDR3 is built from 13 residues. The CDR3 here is CASWRAGGGELFF. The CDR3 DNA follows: TGTGCCAGCTGGAGGGCGGGGGGCGGGGAGCTGTTTTTT.

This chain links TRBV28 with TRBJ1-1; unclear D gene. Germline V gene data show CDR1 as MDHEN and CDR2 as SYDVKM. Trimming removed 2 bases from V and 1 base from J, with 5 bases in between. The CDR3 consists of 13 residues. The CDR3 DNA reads TGTGCCAGCAGTTTAGTACAGAACACTGAAGCTTTCTTT. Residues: CASSLVQNTEAFF.

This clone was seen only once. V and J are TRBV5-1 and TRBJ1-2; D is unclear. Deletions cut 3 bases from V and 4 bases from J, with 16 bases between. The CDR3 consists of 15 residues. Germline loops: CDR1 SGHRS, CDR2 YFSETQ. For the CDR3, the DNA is TGCGCCAGCAGCTCTCGGGATTCATTTCCCTATGGCTACACCTTC. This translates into CASSSRDSFPYGYTF.

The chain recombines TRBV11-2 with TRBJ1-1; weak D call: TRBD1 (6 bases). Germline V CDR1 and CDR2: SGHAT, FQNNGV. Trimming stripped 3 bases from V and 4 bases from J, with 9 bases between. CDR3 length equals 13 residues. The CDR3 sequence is CASSFRGGTEAFF. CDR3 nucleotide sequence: TGTGCCAGCAGCTTTCGAGGGGGCACTGAAGCTTTCTTT. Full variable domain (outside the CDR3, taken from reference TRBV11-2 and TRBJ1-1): EAGVAQSPRYKIIEKRQSVAFWCNPISGHATLYWYQQILGQGPKLLIQFQNNGVVDDSQLPKDRFSAERLKGVDSTLKIQPAKLEDSAVYLCASSFRGGTEAFFGQGTRLTVV.